These 13 T cell receptor beta chains were sequenced from one sample in a study of regulatory T cells in long-lasting Graves disease. Building the TCR beta libraries relied on iRepertoire HTBI primers, and CDR3 regions underwent Arm-PCR. TCRdb recomputed calls from the multiplex PCR reads with MiXCR, one row per CDR3 protein. The sample has about 540,000 distinct CDR3 sequences, roughly 14% seen once. The time point is: newly diagnosed GD, antithyroid drugs for less than 3 months. Extracted PBMC RNA gave rise to the TCR library. These same data were also listed under a study on T cells in Graves' hyperthyroidism and ophthalmopathy.

Sample: peripheral blood mononuclear cells (PBMCs), taken at new diagnosis, from a patient treated with antithyroid drugs. Receptors were obtained from a man aged 30 to 45 with Graves disease.

This clonotype was counted ten times or more. The rearrangement links TRBV7-2 to TRBJ2-7; no reliable D call. CDR1 and CDR2 (germline): SGHTA, FQGNSA. Trimming took 5 bases from V and 0 from J, leaving 14 bases between them. CDR3 length equals 15 residues. The CDR3 is CASSLSWVSSYEQYF. The CDR3 DNA is TGTGCCAGCAGCCTTAGCTGGGTAAGCTCCTACGAGCAGTACTTC.

The rearrangement links TRBV24-1 to TRBJ1-4, with 7 positions matching TRBD1. The CDR3 covers 13 residues. V shed 9 bases, J shed 4 bases, and the junction held 4 bases outside the gene matches. Germline assignment: CDR1 KGHDR and CDR2 SFDVKD. CDR3 DNA sequence: TGTGCCACCCGGGACAGATTTAATGAAAAACTGTTTTTT. Translation: CATRDRFNEKLFF.

Comments on this clonotype: An end of the junction differs from the germline gene, which may be a read error. This sequence joins TRBV5-1 and TRBJ2-7; perhaps TRBD1 as D (6 bases). The CDR3 extends over 14 amino acids. Germline CDR1 reads SGHRS; CDR2 reads YFSETQ. The CDR3 nucleotides read TGTGCCAGCAGCTTGGGTCGAGCAGGGGACGAGCAGTACTTC. Translated: CASSLGRAGDEQYF.

This clonotype came up many times. The chain couples TRBV5-6 to TRBJ2-7; D remains ambiguous. Trimming took 0 bases from V and 0 from J, leaving 10 bases between them. This CDR3 region has 15 residues. CDR1 and CDR2 from the germline V gene are SGHDT and YYEEEE. The CDR3 DNA sequence: TGTGCCAGCAGCTTGGTTGACAACCCCTCCTACGAGCAGTACTTC. Translated: CASSLVDNPSYEQYF.

This clonotype was picked up a small number of times. The chain couples TRBV7-9 to TRBJ2-5; 10 bases are a match to TRBD2. Germline CDR1 reads SEHNR; CDR2 reads FQNEAQ (reference sequence). This CDR3 contains 19 residues. Trimming removed 8 bases from V and 3 bases from J; junction bases left unmatched: 21. The CDR3 reads CASGPRSSGSAPGKETQYF. The CDR3 DNA sequence: TGTGCCAGCGGCCCCCGGTCTAGCGGGAGTGCCCCCGGCAAAGAGACCCAGTACTTC.

This clonotype was seen repeatedly, ten times or more. This sequence joins TRBV12-3 or TRBV12-4 and TRBJ1-2, with D perhaps matching TRBD1 (5 bases). The CDR3 length is 12 residues. In nucleotides, the CDR3 is TGTGCTAACGGAGAGGGACCTTTGTATTACACCTTC. Translating it yields CANGEGPLYYTF.

A few counts support this clonotype. The rearrangement links TRBV19 to TRBJ2-2, with 11 bases matching TRBD2. The CDR3 covers 18 residues. The V gene's germline CDR1 is LNHDA and CDR2 SQIVND (reference sequence). The V gene end was trimmed by 5 bases and the J gene end by 4 bases; junction bases not matched to a gene: 12. In DNA form, the CDR3 reads TGTGCCAGTAGTGTTACTAGCGGGAGCCTCGTGGGCACCGGGGAGCTGTTTTTT. As protein: CASSVTSGSLVGTGELFF.

This clonotype has at least ten counts. The chain recombines TRBV2 with TRBJ1-1, with 8 bases that match TRBD1. Per germline, CDR1 SNHLY and CDR2 FYNNEI. The CDR3 is 13 residues long. V lost 7 bases and J lost 1; bases outside the gene matches: 2. The CDR3 coding sequence is TGTGCCAGCAAGGGACAGGCGAACACTGAAGCTTTCTTT. Its translation: CASKGQANTEAFF.

The chain joins TRBV2 to TRBJ2-4, with 8 nucleotides matching TRBD1. Germline V gene data show CDR1 as SNHLY and CDR2 as FYNNEI. J gave up 1 base and V 3 bases, and 2 bases lay outside the gene matches. The CDR3 has 15 amino acids. The CDR3 loop reads CASSDRGPAKNIQYF. The CDR3 nucleotides are TGTGCCAGCAGTGACAGGGGGCCGGCCAAAAACATTCAGTACTTC.

V gene TRBV20-1 combines with J gene TRBJ2-5; 10 bases agree with TRBD1. Looked up from germline, CDR1 is DFQATT and CDR2 is SNEGSKA (reference sequence). This CDR3 is built from 13 residues. The CDR3 nucleotides are TGCGGGGTCGAGGACAGGGGGGAGGAGACCCAGTACTTC. This codes for CGVEDRGEETQYF.

This clonotype was counted at least ten times. The CDR3 protein is CASSFAGGNTEAFF. The CDR3 DNA sequence: TGCGCCAGCAGCTTTGCAGGGGGAAACACTGAAGCTTTCTTT. The chain links TRBV5-1 to TRBJ1-1; TRBD1 agrees at 7 bases. Germline V gene lookup returns CDR1 SGHRS and CDR2 YFSETQ. This CDR3 comprises 14 residues. Trimming took 2 bases from V and 2 from J; bases not matched to a gene: 3.

A note on this clonotype: Being one base from a much bigger clone, this may be a read error. The genes are TRBV10-3 and TRBJ2-1; tentative D call: TRBD1 (6 bases). This CDR3 has 14 amino acids. With 2 bases removed from V and 6 bases from J, the gap between germline ends came to 11 bases. Germline-derived CDR1 and CDR2 are ENHRY and SYGVKD. The CDR3 coding sequence is TGTGCCATCAGTGAGCGGGACAAGGCCAATGAGCAGTTCTTC. It is translated as CAISERDKANEQFF.

The chain links TRBV24-1 to TRBJ2-7; TRBD1 agrees at 9 bases. The V gene end was trimmed by 7 bases and the J gene end by 1 base; junction bases not matched to a gene: 1. There are 13 residues in the CDR3. Per germline, CDR1 KGHDR and CDR2 SFDVKD. The DNA for the CDR3 is TGTGCCACCAGAGGGACAGGGTCCTACGAGCAGTACTTC. It codes for CATRGTGSYEQYF.